The T cell receptor beta chain described here comes from a study of long-term antiretroviral therapy in people with HIV. The overall study: The oldest specimens predate the 2015 immediate-ART recommendation by about a decade. Notes on the study in general: Clones showing expansion before ART dominated the repertoire at all time points. Post-ART samples showed increased diversity that remained below transplant donor control levels.

Of note for this clone: Its matching antigen is unknown.

Germline-derived CDR1 and CDR2 are MNHEY and SMNVEV (reference sequence). V was shortened by 2 bases and J by 2 bases, with 16 bases between the two germline ends. CDR3 length: 16 amino acids. Samples were assayed with immunoSEQ v3.0 at survey level. Generated by immunoSEQ multiplex PCR, the TCRdb table keeps only in-frame clones and is missing some. The repertoire holds more than 25,000 clones, with about 88% as singletons. This chain links TRBV27 with TRBJ2-7; no reliable D call. The sequence came from a man between 50 and 59 years old with HIV. Here the sequenced sample was unsorted PBMCs, taken 2 years after starting antiretroviral therapy. The CDR3 spells CASSLSFRTATYEQYF. The CDR3 DNA reads as TGTGCCAGCAGTTTAAGTTTTCGGACGGCCACCTACGAGCAGTACTTC.